These T cell receptor beta chains were read from a single sample in a study of T-cell reconstitution after alpha-beta-depleted transplantation in children. MiXCR was run by TCRdb on the PCR reads, yielding one entry per CDR3 protein. The table records approximately 98,000 distinct CDR3 sequences, almost 6.5% of them present only once. This specimen consisted of PBMCs, mostly from graft donor cells, obtained 360 days after TCRalphabeta/CD19-depleted stem cell transplant. These receptors were obtained from a male patient aged 2 to 10 who had a stem cell transplant for acute lymphoblastic leukemia, so the T cells may come from the graft donor. Each CDR3 is given with its conserved first and last residue. Each record gives: CDR3 length, D gene, V gene, clone size, J gene, CDR3 protein. A D gene is named only where the DNA matches it firmly. Clone size is not always given. Where it is, it says once, few, many or a class for expanded clones.

>15|TRBD1|TRBV7-2|many|TRBJ2-7
CASSYGTASSYEQYF
>12|NA|TRBV29-1|many|TRBJ2-7
CSVEPGVGEQYF
>15|TRBD2|TRBV27|many|TRBJ2-1
CASSLSQRGGNEQFF
>12|TRBD2|TRBV27|many|TRBJ2-1
CASSWGGNEQFF
>14|TRBD1|TRBV7-9|many|TRBJ1-4
CASSLRTGGEKLFF
>15|TRBD1|TRBV4-1|few|TRBJ2-7
CASSQTGGVPYEQYF
>15|NA|TRBV5-1|many|TRBJ2-1
CASSLGRRTYNEQFF
>14|NA|TRBV9|few|TRBJ2-7
CASSVDTGANEQYF
>14|TRBD1|TRBV12-3/TRBV12-4|NA|TRBJ2-7
CASSWGQVGYEQYF
>13|TRBD1|TRBV7-9|many|TRBJ2-3
CASSRGHGDTQYF
>15|TRBD2|TRBV6-2/TRBV6-3|many|TRBJ2-3
CASSRTSGGTDTQYF
>13|TRBD2|TRBV28|NA|TRBJ2-7
CASSWTSGDEQYF
>13|NA|TRBV7-9|few|TRBJ2-5
CASVGGPVKTQYF
>16|TRBD1|TRBV11-2|many|TRBJ2-4
CASSPDRGMSKNIQYF
>14|NA|TRBV6-2/TRBV6-3|few|TRBJ2-2
CASSYFPGSGELFF
>13|NA|TRBV10-2|many|TRBJ2-3
CASSESTRDTQYF
>15|NA|TRBV12-3/TRBV12-4|many|TRBJ2-7
CASSPRALGPYEQYF
>17|TRBD2|TRBV29-1|many|TRBJ2-5
CSVGGGEFVGDQETQYF
>15|TRBD2|TRBV7-2|many|TRBJ2-7
CASSLISGGDYEQYF
>17|TRBD2|TRBV7-8|many|TRBJ2-2
CASSLGLAGANTGELFF
>12|NA|TRBV7-9|many|TRBJ1-1
CASSLKRREAFF
>14|NA|TRBV20-1|NA|TRBJ2-3
CSSEGPESTDTQYF
>15|NA|TRBV5-5|many|TRBJ2-5
CASSPPGTNLQTQYF
>16|NA|TRBV6-5|many|TRBJ2-7
CASSYFPRTSIYEQYF
>15|TRBD1|TRBV6-1|NA|TRBJ2-7
CASSTRGQATYEQYF
>17|TRBD1|TRBV4-3|many|TRBJ2-5
CASSQDGEGAQGETQYF
>14|NA|TRBV13|many|TRBJ2-7
CASSIRGRTYEQYF
>15|NA|TRBV11-2|NA|TRBJ2-4
CASSLRDLAKNIQYF
>15|NA|TRBV27|NA|TRBJ1-2
CSSSLGSGRGYGYTF
>15|NA|TRBV11-1|many|TRBJ2-3
CASSSAPQLTDTQYF
>10|NA|TRBV2|NA|TRBJ2-1
CASSGGYQFF
>15|NA|TRBV4-2|few|TRBJ1-2
CASSQGRRERLGYTF
>13|NA|TRBV7-6|many|TRBJ2-5
CASSSGLSETQYF
>14|NA|TRBV3-1|many|TRBJ1-1
CASSESTGRTEAFF
>14|NA|TRBV7-2|many|TRBJ1-1
CASSLRRGLTEAFF
>12|NA|TRBV7-9|NA|TRBJ2-1
CASSLDRFEQFF
>15|TRBD2|TRBV9|many|TRBJ2-3
CASSVSGRSTDTQYF
>13|NA|TRBV29-1|many|TRBJ1-2
CSVEPRRRPGYTF
>16|NA|TRBV6-5|few|TRBJ1-6
CASSYSIRALWTPLHF
>13|NA|TRBV6-2/TRBV6-3|many|TRBJ2-7
CASVGGQFYEQYF
>12|NA|TRBV5-1|many|TRBJ2-3
CASSIITDTQYF
>13|NA|TRBV6-5|many|TRBJ1-2
CASSYEGHYGYTF
>15|NA|TRBV12-3/TRBV12-4|many|TRBJ2-3
CASSFWGGNTDTQYF
>11|TRBD1|TRBV9|NA|TRBJ1-4
CASSQGGKLFF
>13|TRBD2|TRBV20-1|many|TRBJ2-7
CSARETSGTEQYF
>16|NA|TRBV6-2/TRBV6-3|few|TRBJ2-3
CASGGRKAWGTDTQYF